This T cell receptor (beta chain) was retrieved from a study of OX40 agonist ivuxolimab in advanced cancers. Study-level points and caveats: Among T cells, CD8+ cells averaged more expanded clones than CD4+ cells. The antigen specificity of the peripheral T cells (those that were expanded) was not determined.

Repertoires were generated with immunoSEQ multiplex PCR, while TCRdb's copy carries only in-frame clones and drops some. This table has about 70,000 clones, about 88% appearing once. The CDR3 is made up of 14 amino acids. V was cut by 9 bases and J by 1 base, with 13 bases left in between. Germline V CDR1 and CDR2: MNHNS, SASEGT. Of note for this clone: Its antigen remains unidentified.

This TCR came from an adult with an advanced solid tumor such as melanoma, head and neck, liver or kidney cancer. This chain uses TRBV6-1 with TRBJ1-5, with unresolved D. The sequencing used CD4+ or CD8+ T cells sorted from blood, collected in a trial of the OX40 agonist ivuxolimab. The CDR3 protein is CASTGPTSNQPQHF. The CDR3 DNA follows: TGTGCCAGTACCGGACCGACCAGCAATCAGCCCCAGCATTTT.